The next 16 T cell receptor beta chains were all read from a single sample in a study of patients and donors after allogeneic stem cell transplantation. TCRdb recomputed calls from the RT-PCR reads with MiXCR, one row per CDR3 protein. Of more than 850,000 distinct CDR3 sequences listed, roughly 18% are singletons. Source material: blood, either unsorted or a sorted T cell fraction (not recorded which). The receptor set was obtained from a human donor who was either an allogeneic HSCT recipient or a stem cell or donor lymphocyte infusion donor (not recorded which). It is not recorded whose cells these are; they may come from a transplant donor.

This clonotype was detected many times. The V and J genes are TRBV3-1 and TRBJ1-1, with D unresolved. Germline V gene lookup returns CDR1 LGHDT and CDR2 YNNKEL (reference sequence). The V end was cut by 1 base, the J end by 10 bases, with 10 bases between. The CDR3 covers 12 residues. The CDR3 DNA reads TGTGCCAGCAGCCAAGCGGGTAAACGAGCTTTCTTT. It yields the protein CASSQAGKRAFF.

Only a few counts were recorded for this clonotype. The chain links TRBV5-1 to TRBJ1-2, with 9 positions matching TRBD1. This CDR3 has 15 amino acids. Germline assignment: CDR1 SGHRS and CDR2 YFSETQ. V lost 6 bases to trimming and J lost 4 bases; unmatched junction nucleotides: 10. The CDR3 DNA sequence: TGCGCCAGCACGACCGAAATGGACAGGGGCTATGGCTACACCTTC. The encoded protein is CASTTEMDRGYGYTF.

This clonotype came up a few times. This chain's CDR3 is CSADGTVSGSYGYTF. CDR3 bases: TGCAGTGCTGATGGAACGGTCTCGGGGAGCTATGGCTACACCTTC. The chain combines TRBV20-1 with TRBJ1-2; D not resolved. CDR1 and CDR2 (germline): DFQATT, SNEGSKA (reference sequence). V lost 5 bases, J lost 4 bases, and 20 bases lay in between. CDR3 length: 15 amino acids.

This chain's CDR3 is CASSLDVGVERSAFF. Here the CDR3 DNA reads TGCGCCAGCAGCTTGGACGTTGGAGTGGAAAGGTCAGCTTTCTTT. The chain is built from TRBV5-1 and TRBJ1-1; no definite D call. Germline V gene lookup returns CDR1 SGHRS and CDR2 YFSETQ. The CDR3 spans 15 residues. The V end lost 0 bases, the J end lost 10 bases, and 19 bases lay between the germline ends.

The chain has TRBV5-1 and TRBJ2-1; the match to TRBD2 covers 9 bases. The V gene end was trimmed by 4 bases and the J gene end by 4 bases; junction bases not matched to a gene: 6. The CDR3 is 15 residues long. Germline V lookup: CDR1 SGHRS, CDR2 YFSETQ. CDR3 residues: CASSAGLARYNEQFF. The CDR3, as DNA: TGCGCCAGCAGCGCCGGACTAGCGCGTTACAATGAGCAGTTCTTC.

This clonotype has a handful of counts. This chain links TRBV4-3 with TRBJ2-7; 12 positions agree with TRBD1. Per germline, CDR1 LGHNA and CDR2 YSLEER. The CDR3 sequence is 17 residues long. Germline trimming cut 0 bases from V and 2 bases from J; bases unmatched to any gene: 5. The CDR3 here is CASSQEGDRGLTYEQYF. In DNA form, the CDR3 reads TGCGCCAGCAGCCAAGAGGGGGACAGGGGGCTCACCTACGAGCAGTACTTC.

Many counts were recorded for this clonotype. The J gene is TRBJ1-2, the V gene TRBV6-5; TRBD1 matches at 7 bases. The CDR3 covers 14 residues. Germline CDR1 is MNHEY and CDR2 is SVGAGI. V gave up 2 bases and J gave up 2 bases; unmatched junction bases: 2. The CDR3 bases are TGTGCCAGCAGTTACCCGGGACAGAACTATGGCTACACCTTC. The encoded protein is CASSYPGQNYGYTF.

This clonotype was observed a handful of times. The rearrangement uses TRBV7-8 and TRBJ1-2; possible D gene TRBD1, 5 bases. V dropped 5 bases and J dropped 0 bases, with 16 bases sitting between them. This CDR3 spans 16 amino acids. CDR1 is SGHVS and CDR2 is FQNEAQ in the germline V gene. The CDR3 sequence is CASSNRTGGSNYGYTF. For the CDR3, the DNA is TGTGCCAGCAGCAATCGGACGGGGGGTTCTAACTATGGCTACACCTTC.

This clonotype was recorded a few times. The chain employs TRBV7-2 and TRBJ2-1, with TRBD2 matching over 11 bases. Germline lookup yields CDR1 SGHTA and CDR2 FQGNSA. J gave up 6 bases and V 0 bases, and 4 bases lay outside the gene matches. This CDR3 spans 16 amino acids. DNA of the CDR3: TGTGCCAGCAGCTTAGCCGGGACTAGCGGCTCCAATGAGCAGTTCTTC. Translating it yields CASSLAGTSGSNEQFF.

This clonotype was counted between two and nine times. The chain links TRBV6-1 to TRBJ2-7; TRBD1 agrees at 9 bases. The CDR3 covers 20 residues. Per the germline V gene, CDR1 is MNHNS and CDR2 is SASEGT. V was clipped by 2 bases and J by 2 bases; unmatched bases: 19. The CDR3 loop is CASSEFTGTGFDYRTYEQYF. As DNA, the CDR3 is TGTGCCAGCAGTGAATTCACTGGGACAGGGTTCGATTACCGCACCTACGAGCAGTACTTC.

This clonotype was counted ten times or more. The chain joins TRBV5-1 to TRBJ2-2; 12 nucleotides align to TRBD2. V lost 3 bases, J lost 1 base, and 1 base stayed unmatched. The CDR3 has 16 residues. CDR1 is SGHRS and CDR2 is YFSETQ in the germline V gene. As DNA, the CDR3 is TGCGCCAGCAGCTGGGGACTAGCGGGGAACACCGGGGAGCTGTTTTTT. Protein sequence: CASSWGLAGNTGELFF.

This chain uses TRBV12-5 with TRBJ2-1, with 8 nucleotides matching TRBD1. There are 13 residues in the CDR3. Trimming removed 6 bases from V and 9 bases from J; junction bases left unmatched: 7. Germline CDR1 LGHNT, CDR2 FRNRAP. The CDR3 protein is CASGVPGGGEQFF. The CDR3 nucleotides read TGTGCTAGTGGCGTTCCAGGGGGCGGTGAGCAGTTCTTC.

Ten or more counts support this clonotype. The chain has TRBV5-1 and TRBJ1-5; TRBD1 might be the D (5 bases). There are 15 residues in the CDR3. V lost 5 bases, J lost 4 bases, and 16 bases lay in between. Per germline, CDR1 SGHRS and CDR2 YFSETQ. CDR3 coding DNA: TGCGCCAGCAGTCTTGACGGGGGTGGAAATCAGCCCCAGCATTTT. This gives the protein CASSLDGGGNQPQHF.

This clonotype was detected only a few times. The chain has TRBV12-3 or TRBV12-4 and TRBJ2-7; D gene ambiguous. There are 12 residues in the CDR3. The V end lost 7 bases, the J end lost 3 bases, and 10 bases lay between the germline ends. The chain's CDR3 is CASTRASYEQYF. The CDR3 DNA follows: TGTGCCAGCACCCGGGCTAGCTACGAGCAGTACTTC.

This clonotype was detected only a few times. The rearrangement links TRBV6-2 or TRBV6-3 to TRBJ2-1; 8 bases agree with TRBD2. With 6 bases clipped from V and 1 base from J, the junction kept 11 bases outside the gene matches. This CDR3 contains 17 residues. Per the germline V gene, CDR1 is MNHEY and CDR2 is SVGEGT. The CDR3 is CASSPGTSFWSYNEQFF. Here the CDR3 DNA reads TGTGCCAGCAGCCCCGGGACTAGTTTTTGGTCCTACAATGAGCAGTTCTTC.

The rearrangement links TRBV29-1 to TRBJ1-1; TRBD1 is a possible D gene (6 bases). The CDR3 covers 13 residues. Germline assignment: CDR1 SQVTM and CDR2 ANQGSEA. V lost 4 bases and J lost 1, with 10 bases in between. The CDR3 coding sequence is TGCAGCGTTGCGACAGGAGAGAACACTGAAGCTTTCTTT. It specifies CSVATGENTEAFF.